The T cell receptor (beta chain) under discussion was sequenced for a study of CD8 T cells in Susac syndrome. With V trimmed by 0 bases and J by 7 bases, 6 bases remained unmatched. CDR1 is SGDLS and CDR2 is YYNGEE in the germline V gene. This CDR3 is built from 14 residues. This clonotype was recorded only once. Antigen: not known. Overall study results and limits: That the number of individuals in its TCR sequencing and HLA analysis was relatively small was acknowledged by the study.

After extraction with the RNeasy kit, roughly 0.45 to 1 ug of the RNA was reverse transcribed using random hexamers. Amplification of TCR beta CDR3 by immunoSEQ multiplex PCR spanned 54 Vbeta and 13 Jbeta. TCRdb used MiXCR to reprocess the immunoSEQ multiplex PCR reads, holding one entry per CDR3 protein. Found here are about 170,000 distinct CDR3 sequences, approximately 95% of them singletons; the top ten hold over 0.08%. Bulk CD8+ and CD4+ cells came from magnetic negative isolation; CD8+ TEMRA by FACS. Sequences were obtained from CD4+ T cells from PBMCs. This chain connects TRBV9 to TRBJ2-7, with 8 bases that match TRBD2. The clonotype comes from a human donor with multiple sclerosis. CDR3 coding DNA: TGTGCCAGCAGCGTAGAAGCGGGGGTAGGAGAGCAGTACTTC. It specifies CASSVEAGVGEQYF.